The 25 T cell receptor beta chains in this list originate from one sample, sequenced in a study of T-cell reconstitution after alpha-beta-depleted transplantation in children. Preparing the TCRbeta library involved the use of unique molecular identifiers. TCRdb analysed the PCR reads with MiXCR anew, one entry per CDR3 protein. This sample has about 270,000 distinct CDR3 sequences, with nearly 10% found just once. Sequenced material: PBMCs from the stem cell graft donor, taken from the stem cell graft. The receptor source for this set is a human donor who donated a stem cell graft to a child with SCID.

At least ten counts were recorded for this clonotype. The chain uses TRBV3-1 and TRBJ2-6, with D perhaps matching TRBD1 or TRBD2 (6 bases each). The V gene's germline CDR1 is LGHDT and CDR2 YNNKEL (reference sequence). The CDR3 totals 18 residues. V was trimmed by 3 bases and J by 3 bases, leaving 18 bases between them. In nucleotides, the CDR3 is TGTGCCAGCAGCCAGTTTGGGGGGCGCTTAATTGGGGCCAACGTCCTGACTTTC. Translating gives CASSQFGGRLIGANVLTF.

Details on this clonotype: This may stem from a read error, because a much larger clone lies one nucleotide away. J is TRBJ2-1 and V is TRBV10-2; D is unresolved. The germline CDR1 and CDR2 sequences are WSHSY and SAAADI. The CDR3 is 11 amino acids. Deletions cut 9 bases from V and 10 bases from J, with 13 bases between. The CDR3 coding sequence is TGCGCCAGTGTTTGTGGGCGAGAGCAGTTCTTC. As protein: CASVCGREQFF.

The chain couples TRBV20-1 to TRBJ2-3, with D possibly being TRBD1 (6 bases). This CDR3 has 13 amino acids. Germline V CDR1 and CDR2: DFQATT, SNEGSKA (reference sequence). V was clipped by 4 bases and J by 2 bases, with 10 bases between them. CDR3 loop: CSATRTATDTQYF. CDR3 in DNA: TGCAGTGCTACCAGGACAGCCACAGATACGCAGTATTTT.

This clonotype was observed a few times. The chain is built from TRBV7-7 and TRBJ2-7; D remains unclear. The germline V and J ends were trimmed by 0 bases and 1 base, with 7 bases remaining between them. CDR1 is SSHAT, CDR2 FNYEAQ, per germline (reference sequence). The CDR3 runs 14 residues. For the CDR3, the DNA is TGTGCCAGCAGCTTAGCGACTGGATCCTACGAGCAGTACTTC. This translates into CASSLATGSYEQYF.

This clonotype turned up a few times. A read error may account for a junction end that differs from germline. This chain connects TRBV2 to TRBJ2-1; 7 positions match TRBD1. The CDR3 has 13 amino acids. The germline V gene encodes CDR1 SNHLY and CDR2 FYNNEI. The chain's CDR3 is CASIATGVQGRIF. CDR3 in DNA: TGTGCCAGCATCGCTACCGGTGTACAGGGGAGAATATTC.

This clonotype appeared many times. The chain joins TRBV10-2 to TRBJ1-2; 12 bases line up with TRBD1. Germline trimming cut 6 bases from V and 13 bases from J; bases unmatched to any gene: 9. The CDR3 consists of 13 residues. Per the germline V gene, CDR1 is WSHSY and CDR2 is SAAADI. The CDR3 region is CASRAGQGAFCTF. CDR3 bases: TGCGCCAGCAGGGCGGGACAGGGGGCGTTCTGCACCTTC.

The sample holds a few counts of this clonotype. This chain links TRBV10-3 with TRBJ2-3, with 8 bases aligning to TRBD2. The CDR3 extends over 16 amino acids. The V gene end was trimmed by 3 bases and the J gene end by 1 base; junction bases not matched to a gene: 6. Per germline, CDR1 ENHRY and CDR2 SYGVKD. The CDR3 nucleotides are TGTGCCATCAGTGACCCTTTAGCGGGACGCACAGATACGCAGTATTTT. Amino acid sequence: CAISDPLAGRTDTQYF.

This clonotype has a count of ten or more. The chain links TRBV5-5 to TRBJ1-3; the D is unclear. The CDR3 is made up of 15 amino acids. Trimming pared 0 bases from V and 0 bases from J, leaving 7 bases between. Per germline, CDR1 SGHKS and CDR2 YYEKEE (reference sequence). CDR3 coding DNA: TGTGCCAGCAGCTTGGCCCACCTCTCTGGAAACACCATATATTTT. Its protein is CASSLAHLSGNTIYF.

This clonotype was observed a few times. This sequence joins TRBV20-1 and TRBJ2-3; D is possibly TRBD1 or TRBD2 (7 bases each). V was pared by 4 bases and J by 1 base, with 18 bases between. The CDR3 covers 16 residues. Germline CDR1 reads DFQATT; CDR2 reads SNEGSKA (reference sequence). The CDR3 region is CSAIPSTGRGTDTQYF. For the CDR3, the DNA is TGCAGTGCTATACCTTCGACAGGGAGGGGCACAGATACGCAGTATTTT.

A few counts support this clonotype. This chain joins TRBV7-9 and TRBJ2-5; D remains unclear. Deletions cut 6 bases from V and 0 bases from J, with 8 bases between. Germline CDR1 SEHNR, CDR2 FQNEAQ (reference sequence). There are 13 residues in the CDR3. The CDR3 DNA sequence: TGTGCCAGCAGTCGACCCAACCAAGAGACCCAGTACTTC. Encoded protein: CASSRPNQETQYF.

The chain is built from TRBV4-1 and TRBJ2-7; D is possibly TRBD1 (6 bases). V was cut by 0 bases and J by 4 bases, with 13 bases left in between. Germline values: CDR1 MGHRA, CDR2 YSYEKL. The CDR3 spans 15 residues. CDR3 nucleotide sequence: TGCGCCAGCAGCCAAGAAAGGGACATCAATTACGAGCAGTACTTC. This translates into CASSQERDINYEQYF.

About this clonotype itself: A much larger clone is a single base away; this may be a read error. V usage is TRBV12-3 or TRBV12-4 and J usage is TRBJ1-1; 9 bases fit TRBD1. The CDR3 extends over 15 amino acids. The CDR3 DNA is TGTGCCAGCAGTTCAAGGCTGGACAGGGGAGGTGGAGCTCTCTTT. Its protein product is CASSSRLDRGGGALF.

In this sample, this clonotype turned up a few times. The V and J genes are TRBV5-1 and TRBJ2-5; D may be TRBD1 or TRBD2 (5 bases each). This CDR3 comprises 15 residues. CDR1 is SGHRS, CDR2 YFSETQ, per germline. Trimming removed 4 bases from V and 4 bases from J, with 17 bases in between. As DNA, the CDR3 is TGCGCCAGCAGCCTCGGGACGCCCTCCGGAGAGACCCAGTACTTC. It yields the protein CASSLGTPSGETQYF.

This clonotype has a handful of counts. The chain recombines TRBV10-3 with TRBJ1-2; D ambiguous. The CDR3 sequence is 12 residues long. Germline V gene lookup returns CDR1 ENHRY and CDR2 SYGVKD. Between the trimmed V and J ends, which lost 5 bases and 0 bases, there was a span of 4 bases. This CDR3 is CAISTSNYGYTF. The CDR3, as DNA: TGTGCCATCAGTACCTCTAACTATGGCTACACCTTC.

The chain is built from TRBV7-2 and TRBJ2-7; no reliable D call. Trimming took 1 base from V and 3 from J, leaving 7 bases between them. Looked up from germline, CDR1 is SGHTA and CDR2 is FQGNSA. This CDR3 region has 13 residues. CDR3 DNA: TGTGCCAGCAGCTTAGAGGATGTCTACGAGCAGTACTTC. This encodes CASSLEDVYEQYF.

Details on this clonotype: An end of the junction differs from the germline gene, which may be a read error. The CDR3 DNA reads as TGTGCCAGCAGCTCGCGGCCGACTGCGAACACCTGGGAGCTGTTTTTT. This sequence encodes CASSSRPTANTWELFF. V usage is TRBV5-6 and J usage is TRBJ2-2; no firm D call. The CDR3 is 16 residues long. CDR1 is SGHDT, CDR2 YYEEEE, per germline. Filled out from reference TRBV5-6 and TRBJ2-2, the complete variable domain reads DAGVTQSPTHLIKTRGQQVTLRCSPKSGHDTVSWYQQALGQGPQFIFQYYEEEERQRGNFPDRFSGHQFPNYSSELNVNALLLGDSALYLCASSSRPTANTWELFFGEGSRLTVL.

The table lists this clonotype with a few counts. The V call is TRBV5-1, the J call TRBJ2-6; D gene uncertain. Germline assignment: CDR1 SGHRS and CDR2 YFSETQ. Trimming took 0 bases from V and 0 from J, leaving 13 bases between them. This CDR3 spans 18 amino acids. CDR3 nucleotides: TGCGCCAGCAGCTTGGAGGTAGTGTGGAGCTCTGGGGCCAACGTCCTGACTTTC. This encodes CASSLEVVWSSGANVLTF. Supplemented by reference TRBV5-1 and TRBJ2-6, the full variable domain reads KAGVTQTPRYLIKTRGQQVTLSCSPISGHRSVSWYQQTPGQGLQFLFEYFSETQRNKGNFPGRFSGRQFSNSRSEMNVSTLELGDSALYLCASSLEVVWSSGANVLTFGAGSRLTVL.

This clonotype was picked up many times. This chain uses TRBV15 with TRBJ1-1, with TRBD1 as a possible D gene (5 bases). This CDR3 spans 13 amino acids. Germline loops: CDR1 LNHNV, CDR2 YYDKDF (reference sequence). Trimming took off 1 base at V and 4 bases at J, with 7 bases between the two ends. The CDR3 here is CATSRAGSTEAFF. Written as DNA, the CDR3 is TGTGCCACCAGCAGAGCAGGGTCCACTGAAGCTTTCTTT.

The chain has TRBV11-2 and TRBJ1-2; D unclear. The CDR3 totals 12 residues. CDR1 SGHAT and CDR2 FQNNGV come from the germline V gene. The V and J ends lost 1 base and 6 bases respectively, with 6 bases between them. The CDR3 bases are TGTGCCAGCAGCTTAGTTGGCAATGGCTACACCTTC. It encodes CASSLVGNGYTF.

In its sample, this clonotype was seen a few times. V is TRBV12-3 or TRBV12-4 and J is TRBJ1-4; TRBD1 is a possible D gene (5 bases). V lost 7 bases, J lost 8 bases, and 20 bases lay in between. There are 15 residues in the CDR3. CDR3 nucleotides: TGTGCCAGCACTAGAGAAGGGCAGGGTGAGGAAAAACTGTTTTTT. Its translation is CASTREGQGEEKLFF.

This clonotype was counted between two and nine times. One end of the junction fails to match germline, which may point to a read error. V is TRBV4-2 and J is TRBJ1-3; the D is unclear. Germline V lookup: CDR1 LGHNA, CDR2 YNFKEQ. The CDR3 spans 15 residues. The CDR3 sequence is CASSKDGSSGNTIYF. The CDR3 DNA reads as TGTGCCAGCAGCAAAGACGGGAGCTCTGGAAACACCATATATTTT.

This clonotype turned up a few times. V usage is TRBV27 and J usage is TRBJ2-5, with D unclear. CDR3 length: 13 residues. The germline gives CDR1 MNHEY, CDR2 SMNVEV (reference sequence). Trimming stripped 2 bases from V and 2 bases from J, with 6 bases between. CDR3 in DNA: TGTGCCAGCAGTTTAAACCCTCAAGAGACCCAGTACTTC. Its protein is CASSLNPQETQYF.

The rearrangement links TRBV7-6 to TRBJ2-7; the D call may be TRBD1 or TRBD2 (5 bases each). This CDR3 is 13 amino acids long. Trimming removed 1 base at V and 6 bases at J, with 10 bases between. The germline V gene encodes CDR1 SGHVS and CDR2 FNYEAQ. Here the CDR3 DNA reads TGTGCCAGCAGCTTAGGGACGAGGGGCGAGCAGTACTTC. Translating it yields CASSLGTRGEQYF.

This chain uses TRBV9 with TRBJ2-3, with TRBD2 identical over 7 bases. Trimming took 4 bases from V and 4 from J; bases not matched to a gene: 12. Germline V gives CDR1 SGDLS, CDR2 YYNGEE. The CDR3 spans 16 residues. CDR3 in amino acids: CASSPRVGGSADTQYF. The CDR3 coding sequence is TGTGCCAGCAGCCCCCGGGTCGGGGGGAGCGCAGATACGCAGTATTTT.

This clonotype was found a few times. The chain employs TRBV5-1 and TRBJ1-5, with TRBD1 matching 8 bases. Germline CDR1 SGHRS, CDR2 YFSETQ. CDR3 length equals 15 residues. The J segment lost 3 bases and the V segment lost 0 bases, leaving 2 bases of the junction unmatched. CDR3 region: CASSLGQGINQPQHF. The CDR3 nucleotides read TGCGCCAGCAGCTTGGGACAGGGGATCAATCAGCCCCAGCATTTT.